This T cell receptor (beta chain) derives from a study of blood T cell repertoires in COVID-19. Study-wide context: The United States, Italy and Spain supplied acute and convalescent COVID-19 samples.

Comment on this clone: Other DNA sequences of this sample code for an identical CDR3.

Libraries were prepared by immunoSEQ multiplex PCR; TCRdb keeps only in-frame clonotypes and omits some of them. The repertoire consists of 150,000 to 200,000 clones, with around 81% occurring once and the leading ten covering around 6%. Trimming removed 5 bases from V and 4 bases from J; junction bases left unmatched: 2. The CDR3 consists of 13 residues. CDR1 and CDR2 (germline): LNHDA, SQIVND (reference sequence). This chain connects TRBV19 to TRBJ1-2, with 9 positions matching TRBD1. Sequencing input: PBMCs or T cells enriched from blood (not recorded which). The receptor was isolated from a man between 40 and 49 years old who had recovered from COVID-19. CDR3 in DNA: TGTGCCAGTAGTCCGACAGGGGGCTATGGCTACACCTTC. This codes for CASSPTGGYGYTF.